These T cell receptor beta chains were read from a single sample in a study of blood T cells in healthy people across ages. TCRdb called the 5' RACE reads again in MiXCR, with one record for every CDR3 protein. The sample contains 950,000 to 1,200,000 distinct CDR3 sequences, roughly two fifths of which appear only once. Material: blood. The receptor source for this set is a man younger than 35 in good health. Both conserved end residues are part of each CDR3. The D gene is left open where the match is weak. Clone size is given for some rows only: seen once, a few or many times, or a class if the clone is expanded.

many | TRBJ2-5 | TRBV24-1 | TRBD2 | CATSDGRFSGGKETQYF | TGTGCCACCAGTGATGGCCGCTTTAGCGGGGGGAAAGAGACCCAGTACTTC
- | TRBJ2-1 | TRBV9 | TRBD2 | CASSVVVAGYNEQFF | TGTGCCAGCAGCGTAGTTGTAGCGGGATACAATGAGCAGTTCTTC
- | TRBJ2-1 | TRBV7-2 | - | CASSLAWAAGQFF | TGTGCCAGCAGCTTAGCCTGGGCCGCTGGGCAGTTCTTC
- | TRBJ2-7 | TRBV7-9 | - | CASSPFRGRSYEQYF | TGTGCCAGCAGCCCCTTTCGGGGACGATCCTACGAGCAGTACTTC
- | TRBJ1-2 | TRBV4-3 | - | CASSQDFNVRYGYTF | TGCGCCAGCAGCCAAGATTTTAACGTACGCTATGGCTACACCTTC
few | TRBJ1-3 | TRBV12-3/TRBV12-4 | - | CASSFRGPGNTIYF | TGTGCCAGCAGTTTTAGGGGCCCTGGAAACACCATATATTTT
- | TRBJ2-7 | TRBV29-1 | - | CSVVADSSYEQYF | TGCAGCGTTGTAGCGGACAGCTCCTACGAGCAGTACTTC
few | TRBJ1-2 | TRBV20-1 | TRBD1 | CSFLRGPQGGYTF | TGCAGCTTCCTCAGGGGGCCGCAGGGGGGCTACACCTTC
- | TRBJ2-7 | TRBV7-6 | - | CASSATRSNEQYF | TGTGCCAGCTCTGCAACTAGGTCCAATGAGCAGTACTTC
- | TRBJ1-1 | TRBV6-4 | - | CASSPHRASTEAFF | TGTGCCAGCAGCCCCCATAGGGCCAGCACTGAAGCTTTCTTT
- | TRBJ2-5 | TRBV7-2 | - | CASSSLLSYQETQYF | TGTGCCAGCAGCTCCCTATTGTCGTACCAAGAGACCCAGTACTTC
few | TRBJ2-7 | TRBV7-6 | - | CASSLTPGSYEQYF | TGTGCCAGCAGCTTAACCCCCGGTTCTTACGAGCAGTACTTC
- | TRBJ2-7 | TRBV2 | - | CASIHDYVGYF | TGTGCCAGCATTCATGACTACGTCGGGTACTTC
- | TRBJ2-5 | TRBV6-4 | - | CASSAGAAAGHEQYF | TGTGCCAGCAGTGCTGGGGCCGCTGCAGGGCATGAGCAGTACTTC
- | TRBJ2-6 | TRBV5-1 | TRBD1 | CASSWTGRSSGANVLTF | TGCGCCAGCAGTTGGACAGGGCGTTCATCTGGGGCCAACGTCCTGACTTTC
once | TRBJ1-1 | TRBV9 | TRBD1 | CASDEAPGTVNTEAFF | TGTGCCAGCGATGAAGCACCGGGGACAGTGAACACTGAAGCTTTCTTT
few | TRBJ2-7 | TRBV25-1 | - | CASSEFPGAYEQYF | TGTGCCAGCAGTGAATTTCCAGGGGCCTACGAGCAGTACTTC